Below, 14 T cell receptor beta chains from the same sample are listed, as sequenced in a study of preoperative IRX-2 immunotherapy in early breast cancer (dated by TCRdb to about 2019). The treatment or condition label corresponds to: preoperative locoregional IRX-2 cytokine immunotherapy. The library was produced with the immunoSEQ multiplex PCR assay. What TCRdb holds here is the immuneACCESS table cut down to in-frame rearrangements. Part of the clones is not present; checked against another copy, under half of the missing clones reflect an unresolved V gene, and the others are unexplained. The table for this sample lists 480 or so clones; 81% of them were counted only once. The ten largest clones represent about 13% of the sample. Sequencing used tumor tissue, obtained after IRX-2 immunotherapy. The receptors come from a human donor with breast cancer.

This clone appeared once. The chain uses TRBV6-8 and TRBJ1-5, with 7 bases lining up with TRBD1. This CDR3 comprises 14 residues. In germline, CDR1 is MNHGY, CDR2 SAAAGT. V was pared by 6 bases and J by 4 bases, with 6 bases of the junction left unmatched. CDR3 loop: CASRKVQGNQPQHF. The CDR3 DNA reads as TGTGCCAGCAGAAAGGTACAGGGGAATCAGCCCCAGCATTTT.

This rearrangement joins TRBV6-8 to TRBJ1-1; no reliable D call. Trimming stripped 7 bases from V and 4 bases from J, with 13 bases between. The CDR3 spans 13 residues. Germline V gene data show CDR1 as MNHGY and CDR2 as SAAAGT. The CDR3 sequence: CASNALLATEAFF. Written as DNA, the CDR3 is TGTGCCAGCAACGCGCTCCTGGCCACTGAAGCTTTCTTT.

The rearrangement uses TRBV5-1 and TRBJ2-1; weak D call: TRBD2 (5 bases). V was trimmed by 0 bases and J by 2 bases, leaving 9 bases between them. Germline V lookup: CDR1 SGHRS, CDR2 YFSETQ. The CDR3 consists of 15 residues. CDR3 protein: CASSLDAGTYNEQFF. In nucleotides, the CDR3 is TGCGCCAGCAGCTTGGACGCGGGTACCTACAATGAGCAGTTCTTC.

The gene calls are TRBV18 and TRBJ1-1; a possible D gene is TRBD1 (6 bases). This CDR3 is built from 17 residues. V was trimmed by 3 bases and J by 0 bases, leaving 17 bases between them. Germline CDR1 and CDR2: KGHSH and LQKENI. In nucleotides, the CDR3 is TGTGCCAGCTCACCTTTGCCACCTACAGGGATGAACACTGAAGCTTTCTTT. Amino acid sequence: CASSPLPPTGMNTEAFF.

This clone was picked up one time. This chain uses TRBV5-1 with TRBJ2-7, with 10 bases identical to TRBD1. The V gene end was trimmed by 5 bases and the J gene end by 4 bases; junction bases not matched to a gene: 9. There are 15 residues in the CDR3. Germline V gene data show CDR1 as SGHRS and CDR2 as YFSETQ. The CDR3 protein is CASSTGTGDPYEQYF. The CDR3 coding sequence is TGCGCCAGCAGTACCGGGACAGGGGACCCTTACGAGCAGTACTTC.

The V gene is TRBV19, the J gene TRBJ2-2; D is unresolved. Per germline, CDR1 LNHDA and CDR2 SQIVND (reference sequence). There are 13 residues in the CDR3. The ends were cut back, 6 bases at V and 10 bases at J, with 15 bases in the middle. The CDR3 here is CASRTHHVEELFF. In DNA, the CDR3 is TGTGCCAGTAGGACCCACCACGTCGAGGAGCTGTTTTTT.

The chain links TRBV6-8 to TRBJ2-2; D remains unclear. Trimming cost V 8 bases and J 3 bases, with 13 bases left between them. This CDR3 has 14 amino acids. Germline V CDR1 and CDR2: MNHGY, SAAAGT. CDR3 coding DNA: TGTGCCAGCGCCCTCGACGGATACACCGGGGAGCTGTTTTTT. It translates to CASALDGYTGELFF.

The chain uses TRBV6-8 and TRBJ2-5; D is possibly TRBD1 (6 bases). The germline V gene encodes CDR1 MNHGY and CDR2 SAAAGT. The V and J ends lost 8 bases and 3 bases respectively, with 22 bases between them. This CDR3 has 16 amino acids. This CDR3 reads CASRYRATGQKETQYF. CDR3 in DNA: TGTGCCAGCCGGTATCGAGCTACAGGGCAAAAAGAGACCCAGTACTTC.

The V call is TRBV19, the J call TRBJ2-7; D gene uncertain. V was pared by 1 base and J by 3 bases, with 7 bases between. The CDR3 loop spans 13 amino acids. The germline V gene encodes CDR1 LNHDA and CDR2 SQIVND (reference sequence). The CDR3 spells CASSIADGYEQYF. The DNA of the CDR3 is TGTGCCAGTAGTATAGCGGACGGCTACGAGCAGTACTTC.

In this sample, this clone turned up once. This rearrangement joins TRBV10-3 to TRBJ2-7; 9 bases match TRBD2. CDR1 is ENHRY and CDR2 is SYGVKD in the germline V gene. This CDR3 is 14 amino acids long. Trimming took 2 bases from V and 4 from J; bases not matched to a gene: 3. The CDR3 protein is CAISEISGGYEQYF. The CDR3 DNA is TGTGCCATCAGTGAGATTAGCGGGGGATACGAGCAGTACTTC.

The chain couples TRBV14 to TRBJ2-4, with D tentatively TRBD1 or TRBD2 (5 bases each). Germline CDR1 SGHDN, CDR2 FVKESK. V dropped 0 bases and J dropped 6 bases, with 12 bases sitting between them. The CDR3 is made up of 15 amino acids. The CDR3 region is CASSQDVGPSNIQYF. CDR3 sequence (DNA): TGTGCCAGCAGCCAAGACGTGGGACCCTCAAACATTCAGTACTTC. The complete variable domain, with remaining parts taken from reference TRBV14 and TRBJ2-4, reads EAGVTQFPSHSVIEKGQTVTLRCDPISGHDNLYWYRRVMGKEIKFLLHFVKESKQDESGMPNNRFLAERTGGTYSTLKVQPAELEDSGVYFCASSQDVGPSNIQYFGAGTRLSVL.

This clone has only one observation. The CDR3 DNA reads TGTGCCGGTCGACAGGGGACGAGCTCCTACGAGCAGTACTTC. This encodes CAGRQGTSSYEQYF. This chain uses TRBV30 with TRBJ2-7, with 8 nucleotides matching TRBD1. J gave up 0 bases and V 8 bases, and 9 bases lay outside the gene matches. The CDR3 has 14 residues. Germline CDR1 reads GTSNPN; CDR2 reads SVGIG (reference sequence).

This clone was seen only a few times. V and J are TRBV18 and TRBJ2-7; 7 bases match TRBD2. Germline lookup yields CDR1 KGHSH and CDR2 LQKENI. V lost 1 base, J lost 6 bases, and 15 bases stayed unmatched. There are 17 residues in the CDR3. The CDR3 is CASSPRSSSAGELEQYF. In DNA, the CDR3 is TGTGCCAGCTCACCACGGAGCAGCAGCGCGGGGGAACTCGAGCAGTACTTC.

The rearrangement joins TRBV7-7 to TRBJ2-3, with no clear D. The CDR3 length is 15 residues. Germline-derived CDR1 and CDR2 are SSHAT and FNYEAQ (reference sequence). The V end lost 7 bases, the J end lost 0 bases, and 14 bases lay between the germline ends. The CDR3 spells CASTYRAHSTDTQYF. CDR3 bases: TGTGCCAGCACCTACCGGGCACATAGCACAGATACGCAGTATTTT.